The 3 T cell receptor beta chains presented below share a single source sample, sequenced in a study of T cell responses to AZD1222 COVID-19 vaccine. TCRdb's copy holds only in-frame clones and misses some; the assay was immunoSEQ multiplex PCR. The table shows about 140,000 clones, with 75% to 90% occurring only once. The sample here was peripheral blood, taken 28 days after the second AZD1222 dose. The receptors shown here come from an adult who received the AZD1222 COVID-19 vaccine.

The chain couples TRBV27 to TRBJ2-1; 12 positions agree with TRBD2. The CDR3 spans 20 residues. V shed 5 bases and J 3 bases; nucleotides not matched to a gene: 17. The germline gives CDR1 MNHEY, CDR2 SMNVEV (reference sequence). The DNA for the CDR3 is TGTGCCAGCAGTCCCACTAACCGGGCTAGCGGGAGGGCCCTCTACAATGAGCAGTTCTTC. Its protein is CASSPTNRASGRALYNEQFF.

This clone showed up just once. This chain connects TRBV19 to TRBJ2-2; D unclear. Trimming left V 6 bases short and J 1 base short, with 9 bases between. Germline lookup yields CDR1 LNHDA and CDR2 SQIVND (reference sequence). The CDR3 runs to 14 residues. The CDR3 DNA reads TGTGCCAGTAGCCCCCTGTGGAACACCGGGGAGCTGTTTTTT. This gives the protein CASSPLWNTGELFF.

This rearrangement joins TRBV5-1 to TRBJ2-6, with D perhaps matching TRBD1 or TRBD2 (6 bases each). Germline CDR1 is SGHRS and CDR2 is YFSETQ. V was shortened by 4 bases and J by 0 bases, with 8 bases between the two germline ends. This CDR3 has 15 amino acids. In nucleotides, the CDR3 is TGCGCCAGCAGCCCGGGGGCCTCTGGGGCCAACGTCCTGACTTTC. As protein: CASSPGASGANVLTF.